This TCR beta chain was observed in a study of CD8 T cells in Susac syndrome. There are 12 residues in the CDR3. CDR1 is LNHDA and CDR2 is SQIVND in the germline V gene (reference sequence). V gave up 8 bases and J gave up 1 base, with 9 bases separating them. The sequenced target, TCR beta, came from blood CD8+ and CD4+ T cells. The controls were healthy donors who were matched for age and sex. The CD8+ and CD4+ T cells were negatively isolated, with the TEMRA cells enriched by FACS. RNA totalling roughly 0.45 to 1 ug underwent reverse transcription with random hexamers. Across 54 Vbeta and 13 Jbeta, TCR beta CDR3 was amplified with immunoSEQ multiplex PCR. TCRdb redid the calling of the immunoSEQ multiplex PCR reads with MiXCR, one entry per CDR3 protein. This sample has over 95,000 distinct CDR3 sequences, with approximately 90% found just once. This clonotype was counted between two and nine times.

The TCR was taken from a human donor in good health. The sequenced sample consisted of CD8+ T cells from PBMCs. This chain connects TRBV19 to TRBJ2-7; weak D call: TRBD2 (5 bases). CDR3 bases: TGTGCCAGTTCCGGGGTGTCCTACGAGCAGTACTTC. As protein: CASSGVSYEQYF. Filled out from reference TRBV19 and TRBJ2-7, the complete variable domain reads DGGITQSPKYLFRKEGQNVTLSCEQNLNHDAMYWYRQDPGQGLRLIYYSQIVNDFQKGDIAEGYSVSREKKESFPLTVTSAQKNPTAFYLCASSGVSYEQYFGPGTRLTVT.